Below are 9 T cell receptor beta chains sequenced from a single sample in a study of blood T cell repertoires in COVID-19. Only in-frame clones appear in the TCRdb table, and some are missing; sequencing was by immunoSEQ multiplex PCR. The repertoire includes approximately 210,000 clones, approximately 86% of them detected once, and roughly 14% sits in the top ten. The sequencing input was PBMCs or T cells enriched from blood (not recorded which). These receptors all come from a woman aged 45-65 years with acute COVID-19.

The chain couples TRBV28 to TRBJ1-2; 9 nucleotides agree with TRBD1. After removal of 4 bases from V and 7 bases from J, the junction contained 13 bases not matched to a gene. CDR3 length: 16 residues. Germline CDR1 and CDR2: MDHEN and SYDVKM. CDR3 in amino acids: CASSSPMGQGPFGYTF. As DNA, the CDR3 is TGTGCCAGCAGTTCTCCGATGGGACAGGGACCTTTTGGCTACACCTTC.

This sequence joins TRBV18 and TRBJ1-1, with no clear D. Germline V gives CDR1 KGHSH, CDR2 LQKENI. CDR3 length equals 15 residues. Trimming left V 4 bases short and J 1 base short, with 13 bases between. CDR3 coding DNA: TGTGCCAGCTCACGAATCGGACGGGAGAACACTGAAGCTTTCTTT. Its protein is CASSRIGRENTEAFF.

This chain joins TRBV7-2 and TRBJ2-3; TRBD2 is a possible D gene (7 bases). V lost 5 bases to trimming and J lost 4 bases, with 13 bases between them. Germline V CDR1 and CDR2: SGHTA, FQGNSA. There are 14 residues in the CDR3. The CDR3 protein is CASSPVGGPDTQYF. Here the CDR3 DNA reads TGTGCCAGCAGCCCGGTCGGGGGGCCAGATACGCAGTATTTT.

The chain couples TRBV28 to TRBJ2-7, with TRBD1 matching over 7 bases. In germline, CDR1 is MDHEN, CDR2 SYDVKM. The trim removed 7 bases at V and 4 bases at J, leaving 7 bases unmatched. The CDR3 is made up of 13 amino acids. The CDR3 DNA sequence: TGTGCCAGCAACATCCCGGGACAGTACGAGCAGTACTTC. This sequence encodes CASNIPGQYEQYF.

The V call is TRBV6-2 or TRBV6-3, the J call TRBJ2-4, with D possibly being TRBD2 (6 bases). Germline CDR1 is MNHEY and CDR2 is SVGEGT. The CDR3 runs to 16 residues. Trimming took off 3 bases at V and 0 bases at J, with 12 bases between the two ends. The DNA of the CDR3 is TGTGCCAGCAGTTATTCGGGGGTCATAGCCAAAAACATTCAGTACTTC. Translated, it gives CASSYSGVIAKNIQYF.

The genes are TRBV28 and TRBJ1-1, with a weak D call TRBD1 (5 bases). CDR3 length: 14 amino acids. Trimming took 3 bases from V and 1 from J, leaving 9 bases between them. Per the germline V gene, CDR1 is MDHEN and CDR2 is SYDVKM. Here the CDR3 reads CASSFGQGNTEAFF. The CDR3 DNA reads TGTGCCAGCAGTTTCGGGCAGGGGAACACTGAAGCTTTCTTT. Variable domain in full (rest from reference TRBV28 and TRBJ1-1): DVKVTQSSRYLVKRTGEKVFLECVQDMDHENMFWYRQDPGLGLRLIYFSYDVKMKEKGDIPEGYSVSREKKERFSLILESASTNQTSMYLCASSFGQGNTEAFFGQGTRLTVV.

V gene TRBV28 combines with J gene TRBJ1-1; TRBD1 aligns across 8 bases. J gave up 11 bases and V 5 bases, and 10 bases lay outside the gene matches. Germline values: CDR1 MDHEN, CDR2 SYDVKM. This CDR3 is 13 amino acids long. DNA of the CDR3: TGTGCCAGCAGTCCGAGACAGGGGAGAAGTGCTTTCTTT. Amino acids: CASSPRQGRSAFF. The full variable domain, with the rest looked up from reference TRBV28 and TRBJ1-1, is DVKVTQSSRYLVKRTGEKVFLECVQDMDHENMFWYRQDPGLGLRLIYFSYDVKMKEKGDIPEGYSVSREKKERFSLILESASTNQTSMYLCASSPRQGRSAFFGQGTRLTVV.

J is TRBJ2-1 and V is TRBV5-4; D might be TRBD1 (6 bases). The CDR3 is 16 residues long. Germline V gives CDR1 SGHNT, CDR2 YYREEE (reference sequence). Trimming left V 0 bases short and J 6 bases short, with 16 bases between. Here the CDR3 reads CASSLGLSLTGNEQFF. The CDR3 DNA is TGTGCCAGCAGCTTGGGACTTTCGTTGACAGGCAATGAGCAGTTCTTC.

The rearrangement uses TRBV19 and TRBJ2-7, with TRBD2 identical over 11 bases. Trimming removed 7 bases from V and 0 bases from J; junction bases left unmatched: 5. This CDR3 comprises 15 residues. Looked up from germline, CDR1 is LNHDA and CDR2 is SQIVND (reference sequence). The DNA for the CDR3 is TGTGCCAGTACCCATACTAGCGGGAGCTCCTACGAGCAGTACTTC. It specifies CASTHTSGSSYEQYF.